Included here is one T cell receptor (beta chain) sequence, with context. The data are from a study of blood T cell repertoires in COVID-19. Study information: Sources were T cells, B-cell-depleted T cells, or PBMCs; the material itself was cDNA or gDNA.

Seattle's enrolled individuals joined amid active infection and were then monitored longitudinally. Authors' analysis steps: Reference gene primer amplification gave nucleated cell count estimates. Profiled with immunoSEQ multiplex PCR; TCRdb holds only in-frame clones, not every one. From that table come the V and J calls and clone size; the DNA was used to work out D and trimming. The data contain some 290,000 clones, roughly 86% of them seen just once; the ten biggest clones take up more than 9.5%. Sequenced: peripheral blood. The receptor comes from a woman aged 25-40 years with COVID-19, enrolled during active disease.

In DNA form, the CDR3 reads TGTGCCAGCAGTTATCTAGCGGGGGGACCCTACGAGCAGTACTTC. Translation gives CASSYLAGGPYEQYF. The rearrangement uses TRBV6-2 or TRBV6-3 and TRBJ2-7; 11 bases are a match to TRBD2. V lost 3 bases to trimming and J lost 2 bases; unmatched junction nucleotides: 3. Germline V CDR1 and CDR2: MNHEY, SVGEGT. The CDR3 has 15 residues.